What follows describes a single T cell receptor beta chain. The length of the CDR3 is 16 residues. Germline V gene sequence: CDR1 MGHRA, CDR2 YSYEKL. V shed 3 bases and J 5 bases; nucleotides not matched to a gene: 10. The data were obtained in a study of T cell changes during pregnancy in multiple sclerosis. The assay was immunoSEQ multiplex PCR, and TCRdb's table has in-frame clones only and misses some. Found here are around 99,000 clones, under 95% of them singletons; the top ten hold 0.78%. The chain links TRBV4-1 to TRBJ1-1; 9 bases are a match to TRBD1. Sequencing was performed on peripheral blood, taken in the third trimester of pregnancy. The sequence was obtained from a female donor in good health, enrolled as a control in a pregnancy study. CDR3 loop: CASSQDRGLISTEAFF. CDR3 DNA: TGCGCCAGCAGCCAGGACAGGGGACTTATAAGTACTGAAGCTTTCTTT.